The present T cell receptor beta chain was sequenced within a study of shared clonotypes between healthy human individuals. The CDR3 consists of 15 residues. V shed 4 bases and J shed 0 bases, with 12 bases lying between them. Germline CDR1 reads MGHRA; CDR2 reads YSYEKL. Generated by immunoSEQ multiplex PCR, the TCRdb table keeps only in-frame clones and is missing some. The data contain about 1.1 million clones, approximately 80% of them seen just once; the ten biggest clones take up 0.5% to 0.65%. The gene calls are TRBV4-1 and TRBJ1-2; TRBD1 is a possible D gene (5 bases). Sequenced material: memory CD4+ T cells from PBMCs. The subset here: CD45RA-negative fraction. The source of this sequence is a man aged 18 to 30 in good health. Some clones in this sample may be carry-over from other donors' samples. Here the CDR3 reads CASSPQDTPNYGYTF. The CDR3 DNA reads as TGCGCCAGCAGCCCACAGGACACCCCTAACTATGGCTACACCTTC.